One sample yielded the 25 T cell receptor beta chains listed below, sequenced in a study of blood T cell repertoires in COVID-19. The assay was immunoSEQ multiplex PCR, and TCRdb's table has in-frame clones only and misses some. The table includes more than 300,000 clones, around 91% detected once. The sample taken for sequencing was peripheral blood. The receptor source for this set is a woman aged 18-29 years who had recovered from COVID-19.

The chain recombines TRBV5-1 with TRBJ1-2; 7 bases fit TRBD1. The trim removed 0 bases at V and 8 bases at J, leaving 10 bases unmatched. CDR1 is SGHRS and CDR2 is YFSETQ in the germline V gene. This CDR3 spans 15 amino acids. The CDR3 region has the DNA TGCGCCAGCAGCTTGGCAGGAGACACGACAGGGGGCTACACCTTC. Its translation: CASSLAGDTTGGYTF.

J is TRBJ2-3 and V is TRBV6-6; possibly TRBD1 for D (6 bases). The V gene's germline CDR1 is MNHNY and CDR2 SVGAGI (reference sequence). The V and J ends lost 0 bases and 3 bases respectively, with 10 bases between them. The CDR3 runs to 15 residues. CDR3 nucleotide sequence: TGTGCCAGCAGTTACTCGGGGGCCCGTACAGATACGCAGTATTTT. As protein: CASSYSGARTDTQYF.

This chain uses TRBV6-5 with TRBJ2-5; 7 positions agree with TRBD2. CDR1 is MNHEY, CDR2 SVGAGI, per germline. The V segment lost 10 bases and the J segment 3 bases; nucleotides outside the gene matches: 11. The CDR3 is 14 amino acids. This CDR3 is CATSPSGWEETQYF. For the CDR3, the DNA is TGTGCCACCTCCCCTAGCGGATGGGAAGAGACCCAGTACTTC.

The chain recombines TRBV4-1 with TRBJ2-1; tentatively, D is TRBD2 (6 bases). The CDR3 is 15 residues long. Trimming removed 4 bases at V and 2 bases at J, with 12 bases between. Germline CDR1 reads MGHRA; CDR2 reads YSYEKL. The CDR3 DNA reads TGCGCCAGCAGCCCACTAGCCGCGACCTACAATGAGCAGTTCTTC. Its protein is CASSPLAATYNEQFF.

This clone came up once. The chain is built from TRBV10-3 and TRBJ2-1, with 11 bases that match TRBD2. CDR1 ENHRY and CDR2 SYGVKD come from the germline V gene. V gave up 7 bases and J gave up 6 bases; unmatched junction bases: 11. The CDR3 totals 16 residues. The CDR3: CAIKPQRLAGRNEQFF. The DNA of the CDR3 is TGTGCCATCAAACCCCAACGACTAGCGGGACGCAATGAGCAGTTCTTC.

The chain links TRBV7-9 to TRBJ1-3, with TRBD1 matching over 7 bases. The CDR3 runs to 16 residues. After removal of 5 bases from V and 1 base from J, the junction contained 8 bases not matched to a gene. Germline values: CDR1 SEHNR, CDR2 FQNEAQ (reference sequence). CDR3 DNA: TGTGCCAGCAGCGACGGGACAGTTTATTCTGGAAACACCATATATTTT. Protein sequence: CASSDGTVYSGNTIYF. The full variable domain, completed using reference TRBV7-9 and TRBJ1-3, is DTGVSQNPRHKITKRGQNVTFRCDPISEHNRLYWYRQTLGQGPEFLTYFQNEAQLEKSRLLSDRFSAERPKGSFSTLEIQRTEQGDSAMYLCASSDGTVYSGNTIYFGEGSWLTVV.

This chain uses TRBV7-2 with TRBJ2-1; D is perhaps TRBD2 (6 bases). CDR1 is SGHTA and CDR2 is FQGNSA in the germline V gene. Trimming pared 1 base from V and 8 bases from J, leaving 18 bases between. The CDR3 length is 16 residues. CDR3 amino acids: CASSLGLVRIGDEQFF. The CDR3 nucleotides are TGTGCCAGCAGCTTAGGACTAGTTAGGATTGGCGATGAGCAGTTCTTC.

V is TRBV5-1 and J is TRBJ1-1, with TRBD1 matching 10 bases. CDR3 length equals 17 residues. Germline loops: CDR1 SGHRS, CDR2 YFSETQ. The J segment lost 0 bases and the V segment lost 3 bases, leaving 8 bases of the junction unmatched. The CDR3 region is CASSWVPGQGMNTEAFF. The CDR3 coding sequence is TGCGCCAGCAGCTGGGTCCCGGGACAGGGGATGAACACTGAAGCTTTCTTT. The complete variable domain, with remaining parts taken from reference TRBV5-1 and TRBJ1-1, reads KAGVTQTPRYLIKTRGQQVTLSCSPISGHRSVSWYQQTPGQGLQFLFEYFSETQRNKGNFPGRFSGRQFSNSRSEMNVSTLELGDSALYLCASSWVPGQGMNTEAFFGQGTRLTVV.

The chain recombines TRBV3-1 (or the pseudogene TRBV3-2) with TRBJ1-1, with a possible D match to TRBD1 (5 bases). Trimming shortened V by 8 bases and J by 0 bases, and 16 bases separated the two germline ends. This CDR3 comprises 15 residues. The germline V gene has CDR1 LGHDT and CDR2 YNNKEL (reference sequence). The CDR3 coding sequence is TGTGCCAGCTCCGGCAGGACATACATGAACACTGAAGCTTTCTTT. It translates to CASSGRTYMNTEAFF.

V gene TRBV11-3 combines with J gene TRBJ1-1, with TRBD1 matching 8 bases. The CDR3 sequence is 15 residues long. The J segment lost 4 bases and the V segment lost 4 bases, leaving 8 bases of the junction unmatched. From germline, CDR1 is SGHNT and CDR2 YENEEA. The CDR3 region is CASSSRQGSFTEAFF. For the CDR3, the DNA is TGTGCCAGCAGCTCTCGACAGGGGAGTTTCACTGAAGCTTTCTTT.

The V call is TRBV30, the J call TRBJ1-6; TRBD1 aligns across 8 bases. The CDR3 is 13 residues long. CDR1 GTSNPN and CDR2 SVGIG come from the germline V gene (reference sequence). The V and J ends lost 1 base and 10 bases, in that order; junction bases with no gene match: 3. Written as DNA, the CDR3 is TGTGCCTGGAGTGGGACAGGGTTCTCACCCCTCCACTTT. This gives the protein CAWSGTGFSPLHF.

This chain connects TRBV3-1 (or the pseudogene TRBV3-2) to TRBJ2-5; tentatively, D is TRBD2 (5 bases). CDR3 size: 16 residues. V lost 0 bases and J lost 7, with 18 bases in between. Germline CDR1 LGHDT, CDR2 YNNKEL (reference sequence). The CDR3 region has the DNA TGTGCCAGCAGCCAAGACCCTAGCACGGAGTCTGGGACCCAGTACTTC. Protein product: CASSQDPSTESGTQYF.

The chain couples TRBV28 to TRBJ1-5; D uncertain. Trimming took 3 bases from V and 10 from J, leaving 16 bases between them. This CDR3 is built from 14 residues. Germline lookup yields CDR1 MDHEN and CDR2 SYDVKM. This CDR3 is CASSFRRAASPQHF. The CDR3 bases are TGTGCCAGCAGTTTTAGGAGGGCGGCAAGTCCCCAGCATTTT.

The V call is TRBV6-1, the J call TRBJ1-1, with D unclear. Trimming shortened V by 3 bases and J by 1 base, and 9 bases separated the two germline ends. This CDR3 region has 14 residues. Germline values: CDR1 MNHNS, CDR2 SASEGT. The CDR3 sequence is CASSETRGNTEAFF. CDR3 bases: TGTGCCAGCAGTGAGACGCGAGGGAACACTGAAGCTTTCTTT.

The chain carries TRBV19 and TRBJ1-2, with D unclear. CDR3 size: 15 residues. Per germline, CDR1 LNHDA and CDR2 SQIVND (reference sequence). V gave up 7 bases and J gave up 3 bases, with 18 bases separating them. In DNA form, the CDR3 reads TGTGCCAGTACCTCCTCCACCGGGAAGGACTATGGCTACACCTTC. Protein product: CASTSSTGKDYGYTF.

The V call is TRBV10-2, the J call TRBJ1-5, with D unresolved. Trimming pared 4 bases from V and 1 base from J, leaving 14 bases between. The CDR3 is made up of 16 amino acids. Germline lookup yields CDR1 WSHSY and CDR2 SAAADI. CDR3 in DNA: TGCGCCAGCAGTGGAACACAGAGGGTCAGCAATCAGCCCCAGCATTTT. This encodes CASSGTQRVSNQPQHF.

A few counts support this clone. The rearrangement links TRBV29-1 to TRBJ1-1, with D perhaps matching TRBD1 (6 bases). The length of the CDR3 is 13 residues. V was cut by 8 bases and J by 1 base, with 14 bases left in between. CDR1 is SQVTM and CDR2 is ANQGSEA in the germline V gene. The CDR3 bases are TGCAGCACTATGACAGGCCCGAACACTGAAGCTTTCTTT. Encoded protein: CSTMTGPNTEAFF.

The chain has TRBV18 and TRBJ2-4; 7 bases are shared with TRBD1. CDR1 and CDR2 (germline): KGHSH, LQKENI. The V segment lost 3 bases and the J segment 0 bases; nucleotides outside the gene matches: 8. The length of the CDR3 is 17 residues. CDR3 residues: CASSPGQKGPAKNIQYF. DNA for the CDR3: TGTGCCAGCTCACCGGGACAGAAGGGACCAGCCAAAAACATTCAGTACTTC.

The rearrangement links TRBV19 to TRBJ2-5; 14 nucleotides line up with TRBD2. V gave up 4 bases and J gave up 4 bases; unmatched junction bases: 2. CDR3 size: 15 residues. CDR1 is LNHDA and CDR2 is SQIVND in the germline V gene (reference sequence). CDR3 protein: CASSTGTSGRETQYF. The CDR3 DNA is TGTGCCAGTAGTACGGGGACTAGCGGGAGAGAGACCCAGTACTTC.

The chain recombines TRBV5-4 with TRBJ2-7; 16 nucleotides align to TRBD2. The CDR3 loop spans 17 amino acids. Germline V gene lookup returns CDR1 SGHNT and CDR2 YYREEE (reference sequence). J lost 4 bases, V lost 2 bases, and 6 bases had no gene match. The chain's CDR3 is CASSLGGLAGGDYEQYV. The DNA for the CDR3 is TGTGCCAGCAGCTTAGGGGGACTAGCGGGAGGGGATTACGAGCAGTACGTC.

The genes are TRBV6-2 or TRBV6-3 and TRBJ1-5; no firm D call. Between the trimmed V and J ends, which lost 2 bases and 6 bases, there was a span of 8 bases. The germline V gene encodes CDR1 MNHEY and CDR2 SVGEGT. The CDR3 loop spans 13 amino acids. The DNA of the CDR3 is TGTGCCAGCAGTTACAGAGTCCCTCAGCCCCAGCATTTT. Translated, it gives CASSYRVPQPQHF.

CDR3: CAWSFRVGAKNIQYF. The CDR3 DNA sequence: TGTGCCTGGAGTTTCAGGGTAGGAGCCAAAAACATTCAGTACTTC. The V gene is TRBV30, the J gene TRBJ2-4, with D perhaps matching TRBD1 (5 bases). The CDR3 is made up of 15 amino acids. Germline V gene sequence: CDR1 GTSNPN, CDR2 SVGIG (reference sequence). Trimming shortened V by 2 bases and J by 0 bases, and 11 bases separated the two germline ends.

V gene TRBV15 combines with J gene TRBJ2-7, with 9 bases aligning to TRBD1. In germline, CDR1 is LNHNV, CDR2 YYDKDF (reference sequence). This CDR3 contains 14 residues. V lost 3 bases to trimming and J lost 6 bases; unmatched junction nucleotides: 6. CDR3 nucleotides: TGTGCCACCAGCAGGGACAGGGGATCTGGCGAGCAGTACGTC. Encoded protein: CATSRDRGSGEQYV.

The chain recombines TRBV4-3 with TRBJ2-1; TRBD2 might be the D (6 bases). The V gene's germline CDR1 is LGHNA and CDR2 YSLEER. The CDR3 totals 15 residues. V lost 0 bases and J 8 bases, leaving 14 bases between the germline ends. In nucleotides, the CDR3 is TGCGCCAGCAGCCAAGACCCGGGGGTGGTCTATGAGCAGTTCTTC. Amino acid sequence: CASSQDPGVVYEQFF.

The chain employs TRBV13 and TRBJ1-4; tentative D call: TRBD1 (6 bases). V lost 6 bases and J 8 bases, leaving 16 bases between the germline ends. The CDR3 extends over 14 amino acids. Germline V gene sequence: CDR1 PRHDT, CDR2 FYEKMQ (reference sequence). The CDR3 DNA sequence: TGTGCCAGCAGGAAGGGGGGGCGAGAGGAAAAACTGTTTTTT. As protein: CASRKGGREEKLFF.